This TCR beta chain derives from a study of cytomegalovirus exposure and HLA in healthy donors. It was with 60 Vbeta and 13 Jbeta primers that the PCR ran. Some clones are missing from TCRdb's copy, which holds only in-frame ones; the method was immunoSEQ multiplex PCR. Of 150,000 to 200,000 clones in the sample, about 84% are singletons; the top ten hold 1% to 1.5%. With 2 bases clipped from V and 8 bases from J, the junction kept 4 bases outside the gene matches. Germline V gene data show CDR1 as SGHRS and CDR2 as YFSETQ. This CDR3 comprises 13 residues. Sequenced sample: PBMCs. The TCR comes from a man aged 50 to 59 in good health and CMV-seropositive. This chain joins TRBV5-1 and TRBJ1-2; 9 positions agree with TRBD1. The CDR3 coding sequence is TGCGCCAGCAGCTTTACAGGGGGCGGAGGCTACACCTTC. The encoded protein is CASSFTGGGGYTF.